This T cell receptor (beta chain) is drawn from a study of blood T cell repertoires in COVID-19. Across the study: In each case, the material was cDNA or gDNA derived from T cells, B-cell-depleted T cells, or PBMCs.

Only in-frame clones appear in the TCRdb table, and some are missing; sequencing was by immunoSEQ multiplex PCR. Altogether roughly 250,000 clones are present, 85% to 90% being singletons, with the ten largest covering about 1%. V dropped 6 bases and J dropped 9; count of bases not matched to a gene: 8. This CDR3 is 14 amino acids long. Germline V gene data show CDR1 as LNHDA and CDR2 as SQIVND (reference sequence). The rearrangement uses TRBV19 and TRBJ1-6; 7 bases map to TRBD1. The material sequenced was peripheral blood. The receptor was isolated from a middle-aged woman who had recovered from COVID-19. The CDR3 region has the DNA TGTGCCAGTAGGCCCCGGCAGGGGGGTTCACCCCTCCACTTT. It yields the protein CASRPRQGGSPLHF.